The clone carrying this T cell receptor (beta chain) appeared a single time. The antigen remains unidentified. The sample comes from a study of OX40 agonist ivuxolimab in advanced cancers. Study-level information: An agonistic human IgG2 monoclonal antibody against OX40 (CD134) was given. Overall study results and limits: CD8+ T cells averaged more expanded clones than CD4+.

The data were produced by immunoSEQ multiplex PCR, yet TCRdb's version contains in-frame clones alone and is incomplete. The sample records under 90,000 clones, roughly 84% being singletons. Germline loops: CDR1 LGHNA, CDR2 YSLEER. The CDR3 is made up of 12 amino acids. V was pared by 8 bases and J by 2 bases, with 7 bases between. The chain employs TRBV4-3 and TRBJ1-3; the D is unclear. The clonotype comes from an adult with an advanced solid tumor such as melanoma, head and neck, liver or kidney cancer. The sequenced sample was CD4+ or CD8+ T cells sorted from blood, obtained in a trial of the OX40 agonist ivuxolimab. The CDR3 DNA is TGCGCCAGCGGAATTGCTGGAAACACCATATATTTT. Residues: CASGIAGNTIYF.